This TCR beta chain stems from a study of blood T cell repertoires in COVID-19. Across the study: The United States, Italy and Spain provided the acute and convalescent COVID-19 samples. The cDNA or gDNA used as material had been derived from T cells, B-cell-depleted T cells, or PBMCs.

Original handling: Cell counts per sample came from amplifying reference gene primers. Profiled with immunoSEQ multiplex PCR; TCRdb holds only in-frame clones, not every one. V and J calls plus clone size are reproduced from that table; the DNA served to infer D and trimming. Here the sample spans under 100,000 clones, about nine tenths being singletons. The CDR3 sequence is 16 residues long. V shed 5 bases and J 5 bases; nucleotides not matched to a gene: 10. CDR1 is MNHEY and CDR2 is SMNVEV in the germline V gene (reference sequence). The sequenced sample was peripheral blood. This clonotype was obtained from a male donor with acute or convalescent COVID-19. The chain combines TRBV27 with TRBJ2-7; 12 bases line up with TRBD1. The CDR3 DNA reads TGTGCCAGCAGTCTTTGGGGGGGACAGGGGGCGAACGAGCAGTACTTC. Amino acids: CASSLWGGQGANEQYF.